Described below is a single TCR beta chain sequence and its context. The CDR3 contains 15 residues. V shed 0 bases and J shed 3 bases, with 9 bases lying between them. The V gene's germline CDR1 is LGHDT and CDR2 YNNKEL (reference sequence). The source of the sample is a study of blood T cell repertoires in COVID-19. About the research overall: Whether acute or convalescent, the COVID-19 samples came from the United States, Italy and Spain. Sample material is recorded as cDNA or gDNA derived from T cells, B-cell-depleted T cells, or PBMCs.

Per the original data handling: The assay estimated nucleated cells by amplifying reference gene primers. The repertoire was sequenced with immunoSEQ multiplex PCR; TCRdb's copy has only in-frame clones and lacks some. V and J calls and clone size follow that table, whereas D and trimming were derived from the DNA. The table includes tens of thousands of clones, 86% detected once. The specimen was peripheral blood. V gene TRBV3-1 (or the pseudogene TRBV3-2) combines with J gene TRBJ1-3; D unclear. This receptor was taken from a man older than 75 in a cohort sampled during active COVID-19. This CDR3 is CASSQDRGVGNTIYF. CDR3 DNA: TGTGCCAGCAGCCAAGATCGGGGTGTTGGAAACACCATATATTTT.